These 7 T cell receptor beta chains were all obtained from the same sample, sequenced in a study of breast tumors, draining lymph nodes, adjacent tissues. TCRdb reprocessed the multiplex PCR reads via MiXCR and lists one record per CDR3 protein. The data contain 50,000 to 55,000 distinct CDR3 sequences, roughly 41% of them singletons. Sequenced: breast tumor tissue. The receptors come from a female donor with breast cancer. Some clones in this sample may be carry-over from other donors' samples.

This clonotype was recorded many times. The chain employs TRBV6-5 and TRBJ1-5; TRBD1 matches at 7 bases. Trimming took 9 bases from V and 5 from J; bases not matched to a gene: 16. Per the germline V gene, CDR1 is MNHEY and CDR2 is SVGAGI. The CDR3 runs 16 residues. The CDR3 is CASQPRTGQAHQPQHF. As DNA, the CDR3 is TGTGCCAGTCAGCCTCGAACCGGACAGGCGCATCAGCCCCAGCATTTT.

The J gene is TRBJ1-5, the V gene TRBV6-5; D perhaps matches TRBD1 (5 bases). The ends were cut back, 6 bases at V and 7 bases at J, with 19 bases in the middle. Germline assignment: CDR1 MNHEY and CDR2 SVGAGI. The CDR3 consists of 15 residues. CDR3 coding DNA: TGTGCCAGCAGCCCAGGGTTACGGGAGACCCAGCCCCAGCATTTT. This sequence encodes CASSPGLRETQPQHF.

A word on this clonotype: A single base separates this from a much larger clone, so it may be a read error. The CDR3: CASSLAGRAGPMRNEQFF. The CDR3 region has the DNA TGTGCCAGCAGCTTAGCGGGGAGGGCGGGCCCAATGCGGAATGAGCAGTTCTTC. The chain has TRBV11-2 and TRBJ2-1, with 7 bases aligning to TRBD2. The CDR3 spans 18 residues. Germline V gives CDR1 SGHAT, CDR2 FQNNGV. Trimming removed 1 base from V and 7 bases from J; junction bases left unmatched: 16.

The chain carries TRBV5-4 and TRBJ2-5; 14 positions agree with TRBD2. The CDR3 sequence is 18 residues long. Germline-derived CDR1 and CDR2 are SGHNT and YYREEE (reference sequence). V lost 4 bases to trimming and J lost 1 base; unmatched junction nucleotides: 9. CDR3 in amino acids: CASSRGGTSGRAQETQYF. CDR3 nucleotides: TGTGCCAGCAGCCGGGGGGGGACTAGCGGGAGAGCCCAAGAGACCCAGTACTTC. The whole variable domain, filled in from reference TRBV5-4 and TRBJ2-5, reads ETGVTQSPTHLIKTRGQQVTLRCSSQSGHNTVSWYQQALGQGPQFIFQYYREEENGRGNFPPRFSGLQFPNYSSELNVNALELDDSALYLCASSRGGTSGRAQETQYFGPGTRLLVL.

This clonotype was recorded many times. The V gene is TRBV10-1, the J gene TRBJ2-3; a possible D gene is TRBD2 (6 bases). Trimming took off 3 bases at V and 0 bases at J, with 16 bases between the two ends. Germline V gives CDR1 WNHNN, CDR2 SYGVQD (reference sequence). The CDR3 is 17 amino acids. The CDR3 DNA reads as TGCGCCAGCAGTGATCGGGTGGGGGACTCAAGCACAGATACGCAGTATTTT. Its translation: CASSDRVGDSSTDTQYF.

This clonotype was observed many times. The rearrangement links TRBV7-2 to TRBJ1-3; unclear D gene. The V end lost 6 bases, the J end lost 0 bases, and 12 bases lay between the germline ends. The CDR3 extends over 15 amino acids. Germline V gives CDR1 SGHTA, CDR2 FQGNSA. The CDR3 here is CASRWEGASGNTIYF. As DNA, the CDR3 is TGTGCCAGCAGGTGGGAGGGCGCCTCTGGAAACACCATATATTTT.

This clonotype was detected many times. This may arise from a read error, as a much more abundant clone is one base away. The chain carries TRBV20-1 and TRBJ2-3; 7 bases align to TRBD1. This CDR3 contains 15 residues. Germline values: CDR1 DFQATT, CDR2 SNEGSKA (reference sequence). The CDR3 reads CGARGHRGVTDTQYF. CDR3 DNA sequence: TGCGGTGCTAGAGGCCACAGGGGAGTAACAGATACGCAGTATTTT.